These 5 T cell receptor beta chains originate from one sample sequenced in a study of vaccination effects on CD4 cells after COVID-19. Clones were read by immunoSEQ multiplex PCR, and TCRdb kept only the in-frame ones, dropping some. The table has tens of thousands of clones, 60% to 80% seen once. These TCRs' antigens remain unknown. The authors isolated CD4+ T cells after around nine days of culture. The sample here was CD4+ T cells from PBMCs cultured without peptide, taken before COVID-19 vaccination. These receptors all stem from a human donor who received a COVID-19 vaccine.

V is TRBV5-1 and J is TRBJ2-5, with 7 bases identical to TRBD1. The length of the CDR3 is 13 residues. The germline V gene has CDR1 SGHRS and CDR2 YFSETQ. V lost 4 bases and J lost 5; bases outside the gene matches: 5. CDR3 residues: CASSPTGFETQYF. The CDR3 nucleotides read TGCGCCAGCAGCCCGACAGGGTTCGAGACCCAGTACTTC.

The chain couples TRBV6-6 to TRBJ2-7, with D perhaps TRBD2 (7 bases). The CDR3 runs 14 residues. Germline-derived CDR1 and CDR2 are MNHNY and SVGAGI (reference sequence). Trimming left V 11 bases short and J 0 bases short, with 17 bases between. Written as DNA, the CDR3 is TGTGCCGCGACGAGGGGGGGCGGCTCCTACGAGCAGTACGTC. It translates to CAATRGGGSYEQYV.

This clone showed up just a few times. This chain joins TRBV6-6 and TRBJ2-5; 12 bases are shared with TRBD2. V gave up 6 bases and J gave up 1 base; unmatched junction bases: 3. Germline CDR1 is MNHNY and CDR2 is SVGAGI (reference sequence). CDR3 length: 15 residues. The CDR3 DNA reads TGTGCCAGCAGCCGGACTAGCGGGGCCCAAGAGACCCAGTACTTC. It is translated as CASSRTSGAQETQYF.

This chain connects TRBV10-2 to TRBJ2-2, with D hard to call. The germline V gene has CDR1 WSHSY and CDR2 SAAADI. This CDR3 spans 15 amino acids. Deletions cut 4 bases from V and 0 bases from J, with 9 bases between. The CDR3 is CASSGAATNTGELFF. CDR3 DNA sequence: TGCGCCAGCAGTGGGGCAGCAACGAACACCGGGGAGCTGTTTTTT.

V is TRBV4-1 and J is TRBJ1-4; 7 bases line up with TRBD1. Germline CDR1 is MGHRA and CDR2 is YSYEKL. CDR3 length equals 17 residues. After removal of 6 bases from V and 1 base from J, the junction contained 11 bases not matched to a gene. The CDR3 DNA follows: TGCGCCAGCAGTCTTCAGGGGCAGGGGGTAACTAATGAAAAACTGTTTTTT. It translates to CASSLQGQGVTNEKLFF.